This T cell receptor (beta chain) was documented in a study of blood T cell repertoires in COVID-19. Study as a whole: From T cells, B-cell-depleted T cells, or PBMCs came the material, which was cDNA or gDNA.

V lost 5 bases and J lost 3; bases outside the gene matches: 4. The CDR3 runs 14 residues. Germline lookup yields CDR1 MNHEY and CDR2 SMNVEV (reference sequence). The repertoire was sequenced with immunoSEQ multiplex PCR; TCRdb's copy has only in-frame clones and lacks some. The sample includes roughly 160,000 clones, approximately 86% of them seen just once. Clinical histories supplied by participants themselves formed the basis of cohort assignment. The specimen sequenced was PBMCs or T cells enriched from blood (not recorded which). This rearrangement joins TRBV27 to TRBJ2-7; 10 bases fit TRBD2. This receptor was identified in a man aged 55 to 69 who had recovered from COVID-19. The CDR3: CASSQREGGYEQYF. DNA of the CDR3: TGTGCCAGCAGTCAGCGGGAGGGGGGCTACGAGCAGTACTTC.